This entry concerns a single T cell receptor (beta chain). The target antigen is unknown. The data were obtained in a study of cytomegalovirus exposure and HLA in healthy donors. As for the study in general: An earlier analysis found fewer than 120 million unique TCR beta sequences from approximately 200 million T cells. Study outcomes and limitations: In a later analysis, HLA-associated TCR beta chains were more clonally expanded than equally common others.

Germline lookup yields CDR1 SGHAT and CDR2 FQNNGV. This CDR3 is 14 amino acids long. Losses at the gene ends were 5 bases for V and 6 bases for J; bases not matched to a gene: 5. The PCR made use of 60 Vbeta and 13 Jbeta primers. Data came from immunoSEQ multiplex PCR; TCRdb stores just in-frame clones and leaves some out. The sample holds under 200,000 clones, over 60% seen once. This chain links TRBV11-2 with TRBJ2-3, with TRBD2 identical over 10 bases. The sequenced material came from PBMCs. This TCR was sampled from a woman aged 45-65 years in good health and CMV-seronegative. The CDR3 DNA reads TGTGCCAGCAGCCGAGCGGGGGGGCGGGATACGCAGTATTTT. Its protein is CASSRAGGRDTQYF.